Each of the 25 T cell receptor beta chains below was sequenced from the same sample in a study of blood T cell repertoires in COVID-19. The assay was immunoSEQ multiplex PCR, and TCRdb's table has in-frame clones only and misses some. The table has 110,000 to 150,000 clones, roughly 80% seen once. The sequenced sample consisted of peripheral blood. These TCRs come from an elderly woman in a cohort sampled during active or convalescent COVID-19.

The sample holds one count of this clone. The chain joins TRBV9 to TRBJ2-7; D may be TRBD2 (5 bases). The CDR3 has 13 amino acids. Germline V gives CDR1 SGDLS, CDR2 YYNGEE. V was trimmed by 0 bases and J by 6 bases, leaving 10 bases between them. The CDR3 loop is CASSVVPEGEQYF. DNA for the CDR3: TGTGCCAGCAGCGTAGTACCCGAGGGCGAGCAGTACTTC.

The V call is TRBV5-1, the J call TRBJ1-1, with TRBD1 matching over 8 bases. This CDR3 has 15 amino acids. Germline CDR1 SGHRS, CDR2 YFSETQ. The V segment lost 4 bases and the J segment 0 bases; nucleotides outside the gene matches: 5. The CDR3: CASSKTGAMNTEAFF. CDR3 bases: TGCGCCAGCAGCAAGACAGGGGCTATGAACACTGAAGCTTTCTTT.

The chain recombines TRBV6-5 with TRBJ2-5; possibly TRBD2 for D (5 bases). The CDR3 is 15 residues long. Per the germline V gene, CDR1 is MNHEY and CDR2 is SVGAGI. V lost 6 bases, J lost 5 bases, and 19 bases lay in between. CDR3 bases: TGTGCCAGCAGGGAGACGTCCCTAGCTGTGGAGACCCAGTACTTC. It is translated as CASRETSLAVETQYF.

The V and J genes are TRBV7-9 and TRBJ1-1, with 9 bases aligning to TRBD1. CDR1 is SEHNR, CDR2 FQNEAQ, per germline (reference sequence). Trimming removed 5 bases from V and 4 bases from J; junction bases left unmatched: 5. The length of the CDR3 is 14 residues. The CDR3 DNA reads TGTGCCAGCAGCGTATCACAGGGGGCCACTGAAGCTTTCTTT. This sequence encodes CASSVSQGATEAFF.

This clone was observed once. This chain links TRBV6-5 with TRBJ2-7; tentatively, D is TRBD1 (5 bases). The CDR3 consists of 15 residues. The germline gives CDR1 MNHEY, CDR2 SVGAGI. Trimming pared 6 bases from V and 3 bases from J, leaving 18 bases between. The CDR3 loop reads CASRLGRANYYEQYV. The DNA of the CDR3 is TGTGCCAGCAGGCTGGGCAGGGCAAACTACTACGAGCAGTACGTC.

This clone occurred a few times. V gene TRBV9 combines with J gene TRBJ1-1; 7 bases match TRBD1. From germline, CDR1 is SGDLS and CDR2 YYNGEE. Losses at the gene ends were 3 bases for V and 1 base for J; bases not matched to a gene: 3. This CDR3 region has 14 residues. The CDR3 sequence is CASSGTGANTEAFF. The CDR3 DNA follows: TGTGCCAGCAGCGGCACAGGGGCGAACACTGAAGCTTTCTTT.

DNA for the CDR3: TGTGCCAGCAGCCAGGACAGAACTAATGAAAAACTGTTTTTT. Its protein is CASSQDRTNEKLFF. This chain uses TRBV7-9 with TRBJ1-4; the D gene is possibly TRBD1 (6 bases). Germline CDR1 is SEHNR and CDR2 is FQNEAQ (reference sequence). V shed 5 bases and J shed 1 base, with 8 bases lying between them. The CDR3 consists of 14 residues.

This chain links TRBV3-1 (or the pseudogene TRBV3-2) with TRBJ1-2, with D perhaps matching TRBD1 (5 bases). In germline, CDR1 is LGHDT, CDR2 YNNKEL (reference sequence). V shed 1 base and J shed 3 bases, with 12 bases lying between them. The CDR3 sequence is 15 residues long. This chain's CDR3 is CASSQVPTADYGYTF. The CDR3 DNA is TGTGCCAGCAGCCAAGTCCCGACAGCCGACTATGGCTACACCTTC.

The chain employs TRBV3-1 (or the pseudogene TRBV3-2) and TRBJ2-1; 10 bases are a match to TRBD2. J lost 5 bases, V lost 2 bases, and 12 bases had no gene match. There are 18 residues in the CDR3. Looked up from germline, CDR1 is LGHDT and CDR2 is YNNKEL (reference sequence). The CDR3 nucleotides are TGTGCCAGCAGCCAAACTACCAGGACTAGCGGTTTTCACAATGAGCAGTTCTTC. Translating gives CASSQTTRTSGFHNEQFF.

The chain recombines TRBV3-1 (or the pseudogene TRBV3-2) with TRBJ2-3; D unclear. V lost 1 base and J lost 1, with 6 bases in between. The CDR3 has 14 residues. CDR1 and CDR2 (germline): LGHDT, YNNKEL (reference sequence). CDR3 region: CASSQGRRTDTQYF. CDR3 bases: TGTGCCAGCAGCCAAGGGCGGCGCACAGATACGCAGTATTTT.

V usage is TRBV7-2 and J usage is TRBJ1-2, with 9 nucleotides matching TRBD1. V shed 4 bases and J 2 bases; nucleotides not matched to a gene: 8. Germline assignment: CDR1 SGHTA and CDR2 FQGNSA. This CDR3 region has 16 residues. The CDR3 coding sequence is TGTGCCAGCAGCTACCGACCGGGACAGGGAAACTATGGCTACACCTTC. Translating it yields CASSYRPGQGNYGYTF.

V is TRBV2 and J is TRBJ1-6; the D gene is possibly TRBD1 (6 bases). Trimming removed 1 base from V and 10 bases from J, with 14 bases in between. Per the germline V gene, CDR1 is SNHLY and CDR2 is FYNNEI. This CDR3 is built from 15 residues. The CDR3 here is CASSEEQGIRSPLHF. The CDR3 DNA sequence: TGTGCCAGCAGTGAAGAGCAGGGGATAAGGTCACCCCTCCACTTT.

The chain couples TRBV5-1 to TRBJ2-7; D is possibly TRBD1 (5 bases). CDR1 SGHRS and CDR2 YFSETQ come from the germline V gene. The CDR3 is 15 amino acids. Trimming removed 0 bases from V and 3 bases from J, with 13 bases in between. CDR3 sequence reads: CASSLDPDRLYEQYV. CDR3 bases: TGCGCCAGCAGCTTGGACCCAGACAGACTCTACGAGCAGTACGTC.

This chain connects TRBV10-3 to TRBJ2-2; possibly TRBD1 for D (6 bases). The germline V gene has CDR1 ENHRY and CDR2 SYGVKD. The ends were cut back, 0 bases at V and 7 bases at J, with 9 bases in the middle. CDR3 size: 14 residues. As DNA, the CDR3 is TGTGCCATCAGTGAGTCTGGGGGCGGCGGGGAGCTGTTTTTT. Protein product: CAISESGGGGELFF.

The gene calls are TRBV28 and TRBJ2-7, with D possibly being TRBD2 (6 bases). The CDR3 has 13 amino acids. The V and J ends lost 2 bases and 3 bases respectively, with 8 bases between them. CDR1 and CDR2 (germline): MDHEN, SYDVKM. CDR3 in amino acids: CASSLTGDYEQYV. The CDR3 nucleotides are TGTGCCAGCAGTTTAACGGGGGACTACGAGCAGTACGTC.

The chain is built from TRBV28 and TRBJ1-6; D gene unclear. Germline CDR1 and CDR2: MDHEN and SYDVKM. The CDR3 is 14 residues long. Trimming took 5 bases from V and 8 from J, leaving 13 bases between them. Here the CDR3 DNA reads TGTGCCAGCAGTACTCTCCCGAGAGATTCACCCCTCCACTTT. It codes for CASSTLPRDSPLHF.

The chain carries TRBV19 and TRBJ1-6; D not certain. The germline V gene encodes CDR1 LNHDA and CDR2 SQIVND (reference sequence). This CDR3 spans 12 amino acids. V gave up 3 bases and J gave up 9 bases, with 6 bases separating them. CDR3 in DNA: TGTGCCAGTAGTATTTCGTCTTCACCCCTCCACTTT. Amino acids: CASSISSSPLHF. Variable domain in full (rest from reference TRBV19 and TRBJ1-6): DGGITQSPKYLFRKEGQNVTLSCEQNLNHDAMYWYRQDPGQGLRLIYYSQIVNDFQKGDIAEGYSVSREKKESFPLTVTSAQKNPTAFYLCASSISSSPLHFGNGTRLTVT.

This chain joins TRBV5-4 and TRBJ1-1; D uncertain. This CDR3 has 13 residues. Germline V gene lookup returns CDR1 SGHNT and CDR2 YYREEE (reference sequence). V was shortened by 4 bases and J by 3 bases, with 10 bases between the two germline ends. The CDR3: CASSPAGDTEAFF. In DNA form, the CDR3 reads TGTGCCAGCAGCCCGGCCGGGGACACTGAAGCTTTCTTT.

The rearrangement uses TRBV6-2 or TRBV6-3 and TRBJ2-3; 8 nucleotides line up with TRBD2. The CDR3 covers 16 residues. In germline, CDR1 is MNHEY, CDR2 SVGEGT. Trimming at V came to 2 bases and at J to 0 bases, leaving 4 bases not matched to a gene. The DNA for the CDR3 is TGTGCCAGCAGTTACCTAGCGGGTCCTAGCACAGATACGCAGTATTTT. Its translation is CASSYLAGPSTDTQYF.

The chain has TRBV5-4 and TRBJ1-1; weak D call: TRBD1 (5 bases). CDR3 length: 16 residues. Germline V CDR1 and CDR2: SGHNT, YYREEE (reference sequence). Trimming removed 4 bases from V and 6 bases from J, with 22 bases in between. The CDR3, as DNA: TGTGCCAGCAGCCCTCGAACCGGGACTCAGGGCGCTGAAGCTTTCTTT. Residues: CASSPRTGTQGAEAFF.

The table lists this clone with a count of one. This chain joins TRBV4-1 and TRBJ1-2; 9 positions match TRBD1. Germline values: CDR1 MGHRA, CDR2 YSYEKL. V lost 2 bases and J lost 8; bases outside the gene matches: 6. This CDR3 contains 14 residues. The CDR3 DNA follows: TGCGCCAGCAGCCAACCCGGACAGGGGAAGGGCTACACCTTC. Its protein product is CASSQPGQGKGYTF.

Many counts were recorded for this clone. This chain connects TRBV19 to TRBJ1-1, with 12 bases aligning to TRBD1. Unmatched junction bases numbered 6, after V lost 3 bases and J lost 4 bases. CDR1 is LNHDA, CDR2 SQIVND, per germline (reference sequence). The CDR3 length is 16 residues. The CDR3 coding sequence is TGTGCCAGTAGTATCACCAAGGGACAGGGGGCCACTGAAGCTTTCTTT. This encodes CASSITKGQGATEAFF.

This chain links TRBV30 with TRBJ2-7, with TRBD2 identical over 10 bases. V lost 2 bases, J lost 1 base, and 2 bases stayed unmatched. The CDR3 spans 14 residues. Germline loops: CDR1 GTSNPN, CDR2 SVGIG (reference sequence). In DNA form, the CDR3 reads TGTGCCTGGAGTAGCGGGGGGGCTTCCTACGAGCAGTACTTC. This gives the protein CAWSSGGASYEQYF.

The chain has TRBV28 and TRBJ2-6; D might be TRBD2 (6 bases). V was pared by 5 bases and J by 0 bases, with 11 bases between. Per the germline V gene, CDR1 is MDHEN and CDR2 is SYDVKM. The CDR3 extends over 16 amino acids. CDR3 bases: TGTGCCAGCAGTCCGGGGGATTACTCTGGGGCCAACGTCCTGACTTTC. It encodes CASSPGDYSGANVLTF.

CDR3: CAGADRGPTEAFF. The CDR3 coding sequence is TGTGCCGGTGCCGACAGGGGTCCCACTGAAGCTTTCTTT. V usage is TRBV7-9 and J usage is TRBJ1-1; TRBD1 matches at 8 bases. The J segment lost 4 bases and the V segment lost 11 bases, leaving 9 bases of the junction unmatched. The CDR3 runs to 13 residues. Looked up from germline, CDR1 is SEHNR and CDR2 is FQNEAQ (reference sequence). The full variable domain, in which reference TRBV7-9 and TRBJ1-1 provide the parts outside the CDR3, is DTGVSQNPRHKITKRGQNVTFRCDPISEHNRLYWYRQTLGQGPEFLTYFQNEAQLEKSRLLSDRFSAERPKGSFSTLEIQRTEQGDSAMYLCAGADRGPTEAFFGQGTRLTVV.